Each of the 21 T cell receptor beta chains below was sequenced from the same sample in a study of blood T cell repertoires in COVID-19. Here immunoSEQ multiplex PCR was the method, and the copy in TCRdb shows in-frame clones only, minus some. In the table there are about 380,000 clones, 85% of which are singletons. Sequencing used peripheral blood. The receptors originated from a woman under 30 with acute or convalescent COVID-19.

This clone was seen a handful of times. The V call is TRBV5-1, the J call TRBJ1-1; D is unclear. The CDR3 has 14 residues. Trimming took off 3 bases at V and 6 bases at J, with 15 bases between the two ends. From germline, CDR1 is SGHRS and CDR2 YFSETQ. CDR3 sequence reads: CASSSEWVSPEAFF. DNA for the CDR3: TGCGCCAGCAGCTCGGAGTGGGTATCCCCTGAAGCTTTCTTT.

To note about this clone: In the same sample, other DNA sequences code for this CDR3. The chain has TRBV7-8 and TRBJ1-2; a weak D match, TRBD1 (5 bases). Germline lookup yields CDR1 SGHVS and CDR2 FQNEAQ. V dropped 5 bases and J dropped 4 bases, with 11 bases sitting between them. CDR3 size: 13 residues. CDR3 sequence (DNA): TGTGCCAGCAGCCCCGGGGGGGGCTATGGCTACACCTTC. Translation: CASSPGGGYGYTF.

The chain has TRBV19 and TRBJ2-7, with D tentatively TRBD2 (5 bases). Per the germline V gene, CDR1 is LNHDA and CDR2 is SQIVND (reference sequence). The CDR3 is 14 amino acids. The V end was cut by 4 bases, the J end by 7 bases, with 17 bases between. The DNA for the CDR3 is TGTGCCAGTAGTACCTCCGGGAAAACGGGGGAGCAGTACTTC. Its protein is CASSTSGKTGEQYF.

This clone was observed at least ten times. The rearrangement links TRBV5-1 to TRBJ2-7, with D perhaps matching TRBD2 (6 bases). The CDR3 contains 15 residues. Trimming removed 4 bases from V and 0 bases from J, with 14 bases in between. Germline loops: CDR1 SGHRS, CDR2 YFSETQ. In nucleotides, the CDR3 is TGCGCCAGCAGCGTTACGGGACTGACCTCCTACGAGCAGTACTTC. Its protein product is CASSVTGLTSYEQYF.

This clone was observed a handful of times. The gene calls are TRBV24-1 and TRBJ2-2; possibly TRBD2 for D (7 bases). Trimming pared 3 bases from V and 3 bases from J, leaving 16 bases between. CDR1 KGHDR and CDR2 SFDVKD come from the germline V gene. This CDR3 is built from 17 residues. CDR3 region: CATSDTRGGAHTGELFF. CDR3 in DNA: TGTGCCACCAGTGATACCCGTGGGGGGGCTCACACCGGGGAGCTGTTTTTT.

The chain couples TRBV6-5 to TRBJ1-1; possible D gene TRBD1, 5 bases. The CDR3 has 13 residues. The ends were cut back, 5 bases at V and 4 bases at J, with 11 bases in the middle. The V gene's germline CDR1 is MNHEY and CDR2 SVGAGI. The CDR3 loop is CASSLTGGTEAFF. CDR3 DNA sequence: TGTGCCAGCAGTCTTACGGGGGGCACTGAAGCTTTCTTT.

The chain recombines TRBV28 with TRBJ1-5; D ambiguous. V was shortened by 5 bases and J by 5 bases, with 10 bases between the two germline ends. The CDR3 has 13 amino acids. CDR1 and CDR2 (germline): MDHEN, SYDVKM. Written as DNA, the CDR3 is TGTGCCAGCAGTCCCCGGTCGGATCAGCCCCAGCATTTT. Residues: CASSPRSDQPQHF.

This clone was found a few times. V and J are TRBV7-2 and TRBJ2-1, with TRBD2 matching over 7 bases. J lost 5 bases, V lost 2 bases, and 12 bases had no gene match. There are 17 residues in the CDR3. CDR1 SGHTA and CDR2 FQGNSA come from the germline V gene. This CDR3 is CASSLLPRGAGNNEQFF. The CDR3 DNA is TGTGCCAGCAGCTTACTCCCTCGGGGAGCGGGGAACAATGAGCAGTTCTTC.

This clone appeared many times. This sequence joins TRBV30 and TRBJ1-1; 9 positions match TRBD1. Germline CDR1 reads GTSNPN; CDR2 reads SVGIG (reference sequence). CDR3 size: 19 residues. V lost 5 bases and J lost 0; bases outside the gene matches: 19. In nucleotides, the CDR3 is TGTGCCTGGGACGTCTTTACAGGGGGCCTTACTGCCATGAACACTGAAGCTTTCTTT. Amino acid sequence: CAWDVFTGGLTAMNTEAFF.

This clone turned up a few times. The chain couples TRBV25-1 to TRBJ1-6; 9 positions match TRBD1. Germline V lookup: CDR1 MGHDK, CDR2 SYGVNS. Losses at the gene ends were 6 bases for V and 0 bases for J; bases not matched to a gene: 9. This CDR3 contains 18 residues. CDR3 coding DNA: TGTGCCAGCAGACCGGGACAGGGAAGGAGCTCCTATAATTCACCCCTCCACTTT. Translated, it gives CASRPGQGRSSYNSPLHF.

This chain joins TRBV5-1 and TRBJ1-6, with D unresolved. V lost 3 bases, J lost 0 bases, and 13 bases lay in between. This CDR3 has 17 residues. CDR1 SGHRS and CDR2 YFSETQ come from the germline V gene. The CDR3, as DNA: TGCGCCAGCAGCTACGACCGGGGTGACTCCTATAATTCACCCCTCCACTTT. Protein sequence: CASSYDRGDSYNSPLHF. Looking up the rest from reference TRBV5-1 and TRBJ1-6 gives the full variable domain: KAGVTQTPRYLIKTRGQQVTLSCSPISGHRSVSWYQQTPGQGLQFLFEYFSETQRNKGNFPGRFSGRQFSNSRSEMNVSTLELGDSALYLCASSYDRGDSYNSPLHFGNGTRLTVT.

CDR3 sequence (DNA): TGTGCCAGCCGAGGTTCCCGGACATATAATTCACCCCTCCACTTT. Protein sequence: CASRGSRTYNSPLHF. This chain connects TRBV28 to TRBJ1-6; TRBD1 might be the D (5 bases). Germline values: CDR1 MDHEN, CDR2 SYDVKM. This CDR3 is built from 15 residues. V lost 8 bases and J 4 bases, leaving 15 bases between the germline ends.

The chain uses TRBV6-5 and TRBJ1-6; maybe TRBD1 (6 bases). Germline CDR1 and CDR2: MNHEY and SVGAGI. The CDR3 loop spans 13 amino acids. V was clipped by 5 bases and J by 7 bases, with 9 bases between them. The CDR3 DNA follows: TGTGCCAGCAGTCCAGGGGTAAATTCACCCCTCCACTTT. The encoded protein is CASSPGVNSPLHF.

The chain couples TRBV18 to TRBJ1-1; D possibly corresponds to TRBD1 (6 bases). The ends were cut back, 4 bases at V and 3 bases at J, with 15 bases in the middle. The germline V gene encodes CDR1 KGHSH and CDR2 LQKENI. The CDR3 sequence is 15 residues long. The chain's CDR3 is CASSLNLQGDTEAFF. The DNA for the CDR3 is TGTGCCAGCTCACTAAATCTACAGGGAGACACTGAAGCTTTCTTT.

Details on this clone: Other DNA sequences in the same sample also yield this CDR3. This chain connects TRBV7-2 to TRBJ2-1; 9 bases are a match to TRBD2. CDR3 length: 15 amino acids. V trimming: 1 base; J trimming: 4 bases; junction bases outside the gene matches: 2. Looked up from germline, CDR1 is SGHTA and CDR2 is FQGNSA. The CDR3 DNA reads as TGTGCCAGCAGCTTAGGACTAGCGGAATACAATGAGCAGTTCTTC. Its protein product is CASSLGLAEYNEQFF.

CDR3 residues: CASSEAALTGTEAFF. The CDR3 nucleotides are TGTGCCAGCAGTGAAGCAGCCCTTACGGGGACTGAAGCTTTCTTT. The V gene is TRBV2, the J gene TRBJ1-1; D not certain. The CDR3 runs to 15 residues. In germline, CDR1 is SNHLY, CDR2 FYNNEI. Trimming took 0 bases from V and 5 from J, leaving 13 bases between them.

The chain carries TRBV9 and TRBJ1-1; 7 nucleotides agree with TRBD1. The CDR3 has 12 amino acids. CDR1 is SGDLS, CDR2 YYNGEE, per germline. V was clipped by 7 bases and J by 4 bases; unmatched bases: 4. The CDR3 spells CASSSGGTEAFF. CDR3 coding DNA: TGTGCCAGCTCCTCAGGGGGCACTGAAGCTTTCTTT.

The chain links TRBV5-4 to TRBJ2-7, with TRBD2 matching 7 bases. The CDR3 has 13 residues. V lost 2 bases, J lost 3 bases, and 2 bases stayed unmatched. Germline V CDR1 and CDR2: SGHNT, YYREEE (reference sequence). CDR3 in amino acids: CASSFGRDYEQYF. The CDR3 DNA reads TGTGCCAGCAGCTTTGGGAGGGACTACGAGCAGTACTTC.

The chain carries TRBV27 and TRBJ2-3, with TRBD1 identical over 9 bases. CDR1 and CDR2 from the germline V gene are MNHEY and SMNVEV (reference sequence). The CDR3 loop spans 15 amino acids. Trimming at V came to 8 bases and at J to 2 bases, leaving 8 bases not matched to a gene. The CDR3 bases are TGTGCCAGCCGGGGCGGGACAGGGAACACAGATACGCAGTATTTT. This translates into CASRGGTGNTDTQYF.

The V gene is TRBV2, the J gene TRBJ2-5; 13 nucleotides agree with TRBD2. The CDR3 has 15 residues. The germline V gene encodes CDR1 SNHLY and CDR2 FYNNEI. With 10 bases clipped from V and 5 bases from J, the junction kept 10 bases outside the gene matches. CDR3 in DNA: TGTGCCACCCAGACTAGCGGGGGGATGACGGAGACCCAGTACTTC. Its translation is CATQTSGGMTETQYF.

The chain couples TRBV19 to TRBJ2-7, with TRBD1 identical over 9 bases. This CDR3 contains 14 residues. Per germline, CDR1 LNHDA and CDR2 SQIVND (reference sequence). The V segment lost 6 bases and the J segment 2 bases; nucleotides outside the gene matches: 5. The CDR3 here is CASSSDRGAYEQYF. Here the CDR3 DNA reads TGTGCCAGTAGCAGTGACAGGGGGGCCTACGAGCAGTACTTC. Combining the CDR3 with reference TRBV19 and TRBJ2-7 gives the whole variable domain DGGITQSPKYLFRKEGQNVTLSCEQNLNHDAMYWYRQDPGQGLRLIYYSQIVNDFQKGDIAEGYSVSREKKESFPLTVTSAQKNPTAFYLCASSSDRGAYEQYFGPGTRLTVT.